This T cell receptor beta chain stems from a study of blood T cell repertoires in COVID-19. The method was immunoSEQ multiplex PCR; TCRdb's version includes in-frame clones alone and lacks a portion of them. This table has tens of thousands of clones, about 74% appearing once. CDR3 size: 14 residues. Looked up from germline, CDR1 is MDHEN and CDR2 is SYDVKM. Notes on this clone: Compared with germline, one end of the junction differs, possibly owing to a read error.

The chain carries TRBV28 and TRBJ2-1; 9 bases are a match to TRBD1. Sequencing was carried out using peripheral blood. This sequence originates from an elderly woman with acute or convalescent COVID-19. The CDR3 region has the DNA TGTGCCAGCAGCAAACAGGGGGCTACGCCCCGCGGGATCTTC. This encodes CASSKQGATPRGIF. Looking up the rest from reference TRBV28 and TRBJ2-1 gives the full variable domain: DVKVTQSSRYLVKRTGEKVFLECVQDMDHENMFWYRQDPGLGLRLIYFSYDVKMKEKGDIPEGYSVSREKKERFSLILESASTNQTSMYLCASSKQGATPRGIFGPGTRLTVL.